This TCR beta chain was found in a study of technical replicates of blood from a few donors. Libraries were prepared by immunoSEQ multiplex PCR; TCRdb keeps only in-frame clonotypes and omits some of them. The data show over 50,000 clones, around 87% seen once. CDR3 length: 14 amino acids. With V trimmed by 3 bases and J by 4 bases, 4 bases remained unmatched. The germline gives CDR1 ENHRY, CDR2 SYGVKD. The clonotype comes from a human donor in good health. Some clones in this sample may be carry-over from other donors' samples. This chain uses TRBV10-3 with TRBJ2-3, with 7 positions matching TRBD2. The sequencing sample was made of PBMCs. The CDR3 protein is CAISDSGRADTQYF. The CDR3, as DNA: TGTGCCATCAGTGATAGCGGGCGGGCAGATACGCAGTATTTT.